The clone carrying this TCR beta chain was seen only a few times. Generated by immunoSEQ multiplex PCR, the TCRdb table keeps only in-frame clones and is missing some. Of about 27,000 clones in the sample, more than 60% were seen once. V lost 3 bases and J 7 bases, leaving 13 bases between the germline ends. Germline V gives CDR1 MDHEN, CDR2 SYDVKM. The CDR3 is 14 amino acids. This specimen belongs to a study of cytotoxic CD8 clonotypes in ibrutinib-treated CLL. About the research overall: Among the patients, 10 to 11 presented as relapsed/refractory and 15 as treatment-naive; 17 showed unmutated IGHV. Response samples were taken after a median about twelve months of treatment, range 6 to 36. Across samples, productive templates numbered 200,000 to 300,000 and productive rearrangements reached over 90,000 on average.

The V call is TRBV28, the J call TRBJ1-5, with D perhaps TRBD1 (5 bases). The input for sequencing was PBMCs, taken after 24 months of ibrutinib treatment. This receptor was obtained from a human donor with chronic lymphocytic leukemia. The CDR3 here is CASSLGEVRQPQHF. DNA of the CDR3: TGTGCCAGCAGTTTGGGGGAGGTAAGGCAGCCCCAGCATTTT.